Each of the 10 T cell receptor beta chains below was sequenced from the same sample in a study of T cells in Graves' hyperthyroidism and ophthalmopathy. RNA transcripts were the template for amplifying TCR beta CDR3 regions. RT-PCR in the first round (using the HTBI primer set) targeted the TCR CDR3. In TCRdb, the multiplex PCR reads were re-called with MiXCR into one record per CDR3 protein. This sample carries around 600,000 distinct CDR3 sequences, approximately 14% of them seen once, and the ten largest clones take roughly 6.6%. Sequenced input: blood. The receptors were sampled from a woman in her thirties with Graves' hyperthyroidism.

This clonotype was recorded at least ten times. The genes are TRBV13 and TRBJ2-7, with 9 bases lining up with TRBD1. The germline V gene has CDR1 PRHDT and CDR2 FYEKMQ (reference sequence). The CDR3 contains 15 residues. V trimming: 3 bases; J trimming: 5 bases; junction bases outside the gene matches: 8. CDR3 in amino acids: CASSFSSGTGNEQYF. For the CDR3, the DNA is TGTGCCAGCAGCTTTTCCTCCGGGACAGGGAACGAGCAGTACTTC.

This clonotype appeared many times. This chain uses TRBV30 with TRBJ1-2; TRBD1 matches 8 bases. Germline lookup yields CDR1 GTSNPN and CDR2 SVGIG (reference sequence). J gave up 7 bases and V 4 bases, and 5 bases lay outside the gene matches. The CDR3 has 12 amino acids. This chain's CDR3 is CAWTGGAGGYTF. The DNA for the CDR3 is TGTGCCTGGACAGGGGGCGCTGGTGGCTACACCTTC.

V gene TRBV18 combines with J gene TRBJ2-7, with TRBD2 as a possible D gene (5 bases). Germline values: CDR1 KGHSH, CDR2 LQKENI. V shed 6 bases and J shed 4 bases, with 16 bases lying between them. The CDR3 has 14 amino acids. CDR3: CASSPDSAAYEQYF. The DNA of the CDR3 is TGTGCCAGCTCCCCGGATAGCGCCGCTTACGAGCAGTACTTC.

This clonotype has more than one count but fewer than ten. The genes are TRBV30 and TRBJ1-3; D is uncertain. CDR3 length equals 11 residues. Looked up from germline, CDR1 is GTSNPN and CDR2 is SVGIG (reference sequence). V gave up 4 bases and J gave up 7 bases, with 8 bases separating them. Here the CDR3 DNA reads TGTGCCTGGATTCACATTAACACCATATATTTT. Translation gives CAWIHINTIYF.

This clonotype has ten or more counts. The V gene is TRBV20-1, the J gene TRBJ1-2; the D is unclear. Germline V gene lookup returns CDR1 DFQATT and CDR2 SNEGSKA (reference sequence). V was cut by 1 base and J by 7 bases, with 13 bases left in between. The CDR3 has 13 amino acids. CDR3: CSARGRILSGYTF. The DNA for the CDR3 is TGCAGTGCTAGAGGGCGAATCCTCTCTGGCTACACCTTC.

At least ten counts were recorded for this clonotype. The chain uses TRBV20-1 and TRBJ2-5; tentatively, D is TRBD1 (5 bases). CDR1 DFQATT and CDR2 SNEGSKA come from the germline V gene (reference sequence). The V and J ends lost 5 bases and 1 base respectively, with 17 bases between them. The CDR3 runs 15 residues. The CDR3 DNA is TGCAGTGCTGACGGAGAAAAAGGGGTCCAAGAGACCCAGTACTTC. It translates to CSADGEKGVQETQYF.

This clonotype has a count of ten or more. The chain combines TRBV12-3 or TRBV12-4 with TRBJ2-3; 11 bases are a match to TRBD2. CDR3 size: 17 residues. After removal of 6 bases from V and 0 bases from J, the junction contained 8 bases not matched to a gene. The DNA for the CDR3 is TGTGCCAGCAGCCCTTGGGGACTAGCGGACAGCACAGATACGCAGTATTTT. Its protein is CASSPWGLADSTDTQYF.

This chain links TRBV28 with TRBJ1-4; 7 bases line up with TRBD1. The CDR3 is 14 residues long. CDR1 is MDHEN and CDR2 is SYDVKM in the germline V gene. V lost 7 bases to trimming and J lost 4 bases; unmatched junction nucleotides: 6. The CDR3 loop is CASTHRGHNEKLFF. CDR3 coding DNA: TGTGCCAGCACCCACAGGGGCCATAATGAAAAACTGTTTTTT. Drawing the rest from reference TRBV28 and TRBJ1-4, the complete variable domain is DVKVTQSSRYLVKRTGEKVFLECVQDMDHENMFWYRQDPGLGLRLIYFSYDVKMKEKGDIPEGYSVSREKKERFSLILESASTNQTSMYLCASTHRGHNEKLFFGSGTQLSVL.

This clonotype was counted ten times or more. The CDR3 is CAISESVPGGGYEQYF. CDR3 DNA: TGTGCCATCAGTGAGTCGGTCCCAGGGGGCGGCTACGAGCAGTACTTC. V is TRBV10-3 and J is TRBJ2-7, with 8 bases aligning to TRBD1. V dropped 0 bases and J dropped 3; count of bases not matched to a gene: 7. Germline lookup yields CDR1 ENHRY and CDR2 SYGVKD. The CDR3 totals 16 residues.

This clonotype was seen many times. The chain couples TRBV30 to TRBJ1-2; a weak D match, TRBD1 (6 bases). The CDR3 totals 11 residues. CDR1 GTSNPN and CDR2 SVGIG come from the germline V gene (reference sequence). The V end lost 5 bases, the J end lost 8 bases, and 12 bases lay between the germline ends. The CDR3 loop is CAWGAGAGYTF. In nucleotides, the CDR3 is TGTGCCTGGGGAGCAGGGGCGGGCTACACCTTC. The entire variable domain, with the rest obtained from reference TRBV30 and TRBJ1-2, is as follows: SQTIHQWPATLVQPVGSPLSLECTVEGTSNPNLYWYRQAAGRGLQLLFYSVGIGQISSEVPQNLSASRPQDRQFILSSKKLLLSDSGFYLCAWGAGAGYTFGSGTRLTVV.